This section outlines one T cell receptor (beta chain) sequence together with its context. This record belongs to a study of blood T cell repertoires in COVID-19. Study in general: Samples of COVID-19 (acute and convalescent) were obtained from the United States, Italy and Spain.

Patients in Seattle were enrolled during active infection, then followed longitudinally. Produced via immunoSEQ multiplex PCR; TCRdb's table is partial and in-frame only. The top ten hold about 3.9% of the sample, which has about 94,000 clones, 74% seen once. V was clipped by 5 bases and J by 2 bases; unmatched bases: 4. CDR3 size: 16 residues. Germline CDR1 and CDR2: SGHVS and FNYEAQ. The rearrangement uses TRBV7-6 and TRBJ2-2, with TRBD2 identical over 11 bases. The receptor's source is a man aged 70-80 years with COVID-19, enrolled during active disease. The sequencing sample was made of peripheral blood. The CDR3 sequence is CASSRGTSGNTGELFF. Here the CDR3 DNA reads TGTGCCAGCAGCCGAGGGACTAGCGGAAACACCGGGGAGCTGTTTTTT.